This T cell receptor beta chain was sequenced in a study of cytomegalovirus exposure and HLA in healthy donors. Overall study results and limits: 87-base-pair reads could not separate some V segments, including TRBV6-2 and TRBV6-3. Usually a TCR sequence was rare, but some public TCRs were found in many donors.

The CDR3 length is 16 residues. CDR1 is SGHVS and CDR2 is FQNEAQ in the germline V gene. The V gene end was trimmed by 3 bases and the J gene end by 5 bases; junction bases not matched to a gene: 11. With regard to this clone: Its antigen is as yet unknown.

The PCR made use of 60 Vbeta and 13 Jbeta primers. In the original analysis: In a later analysis, roughly 10 million of approximately 80 million unique beta chains occurred in at least two donors. Using immunoSEQ multiplex PCR, the repertoire was profiled, and TCRdb retains in-frame clones only, with some absent. The DNA gave D and trimming, while V, J and clone size come from that table. The sample yields roughly 120,000 clones, about 70% seen once. Healthy individuals who donated bone marrow served as the donors. The sequencing sample was made of PBMCs. This clonotype was sampled from a woman aged 60-70 years in good health and CMV-seropositive. The chain recombines TRBV7-8 with TRBJ1-2; 8 positions agree with TRBD1. In nucleotides, the CDR3 is TGTGCCAGCAGCTTTAAAGCCCAGGGGGCCGATTATGGCTACACCTTC. Translating it yields CASSFKAQGADYGYTF.